The rows below give T cell receptor beta chains drawn from one sample of a study of shared clonotypes between healthy human individuals. The protocol was immunoSEQ multiplex PCR, while the TCRdb copy is restricted to in-frame clones and leaves out a portion. The table has 2 million to 2.5 million clones, around 95% seen once. The sequenced material came from naive CD4+ T cells sorted from blood. The receptors were sampled from a man aged 18 to 35 in good health. CDR3s include the opening cysteine and the closing phenylalanine or tryptophan. The D gene is left open where the match is weak.

d_gene	v_gene	j_gene	CDR3aa
.	TRBV5-1	TRBJ2-3	CASSRNTDTQYF
TRBD1	TRBV27	TRBJ1-4	CASSSIAGTGGREKLFF
.	TRBV6-5	TRBJ1-4	CASSPGTTYEKLFF
.	TRBV7-2	TRBJ2-1	CASSLAGSSGEQFF
.	TRBV9	TRBJ2-7	CASSVGRQTSYEQYF
.	TRBV7-6	TRBJ2-1	CASSLDPRGREQFF
.	TRBV7-3	TRBJ2-2	CASSRKGDNTGELFF
TRBD1	TRBV30	TRBJ2-7	CAWKWTGGTYEQYF
.	TRBV10-1	TRBJ2-1	CASSESIGLNEQFF
.	TRBV2	TRBJ1-5	CASSQDPSQPQHF
.	TRBV6-1	TRBJ1-5	CASSEAPGLGIQPQHF
.	TRBV12-2	TRBJ1-4	CASRLAPGGVFINEKLFF
.	TRBV27	TRBJ2-5	CASSLYRTEQETQYF
.	TRBV7-2	TRBJ2-3	CASSFSSSITDTQYF